What follows describes a single T cell receptor (beta chain). V was cut by 4 bases and J by 0 bases, with 6 bases left in between. This CDR3 contains 13 residues. Per germline, CDR1 SQVTM and CDR2 ANQGSEA. This entry comes from a study of early T cells in non-severe SARS-CoV-2 infection. The protocol attached unique molecular identifiers to individual cDNA molecules. TCRdb redid the calling of the 5' RACE reads with MiXCR, one entry per CDR3 protein. The repertoire holds 55,000 to 85,000 distinct CDR3 sequences, with approximately 12% as singletons. This chain uses TRBV29-1 with TRBJ2-2, with D unresolved. The sequence came from an adult who was a healthcare worker with PCR-confirmed SARS-CoV-2 infection or an uninfected control (not recorded which). Sequenced sample: whole blood. The CDR3 sequence: CSVAGPNTGELFF. CDR3 in DNA: TGCAGCGTTGCCGGCCCGAACACCGGGGAGCTGTTTTTT.